This is a list of T cell receptor beta chains from one sample in a study of blood T cell repertoires in COVID-19. Method: immunoSEQ multiplex PCR; TCRdb's copy keeps in-frame clones and lacks some. Of 450,000 to 500,000 clones listed, 80% to 90% are singletons. Material for sequencing was peripheral blood. Receptors were obtained from a human donor in a cohort sampled during active COVID-19. The CDR3 runs from the conserved cysteine through the conserved F or W. Fields, in order: D gene, clone size, J gene, V gene, CDR3 DNA, CDR3 protein. The D gene is left open where the match is weak. The size entry is marked missing in some rows and otherwise reads once, few, many or a size class.

NA,NA,TRBJ2-7,TRBV29-1,TGCAGCGTTGCTAGCGCAAGCTCCTACGAGCAGTACTTC,CSVASASSYEQYF
NA,few,TRBJ1-2,TRBV18,TGTGCCAGCTCACCTTCGGGGTATGGCTACACCTTC,CASSPSGYGYTF
NA,NA,TRBJ1-2,TRBV6-5,TGTGCCAGCAGGAGAAAGAACTATGGCTACACCTTC,CASRRKNYGYTF
TRBD2,NA,TRBJ2-1,TRBV14,TGTGCCAGCAGCCACCATAGCGGGAGGGTTGGCGCTGAGCAGTTCTTC,CASSHHSGRVGAEQFF
TRBD1,few,TRBJ1-1,TRBV28,TGTGCCAGCAGACCCGCGGGACAGGGGAACACTGAAGCTTTCTTT,CASRPAGQGNTEAFF
TRBD1,NA,TRBJ2-5,TRBV2,TGTGCCAGCAGAGGGACAGGGTACCAAGAGACCCAGTACTTC,CASRGTGYQETQYF
NA,NA,TRBJ1-5,TRBV2,TGTGCCAGCAATCTCTTAGGGGCGGCTGATCAGCCCCAGCATTTT,CASNLLGAADQPQHF
TRBD2,NA,TRBJ2-1,TRBV7-3,TGTGCCAGCAGCTCCCGGGGTAGCGGGAATGTTGAGCAGTTCTTC,CASSSRGSGNVEQFF
TRBD1,NA,TRBJ1-1,TRBV4-2,TGTGCCAGCAGCCAAGGGACAGGGGAAAACCGGAACACTGAAGCTTTCTTT,CASSQGTGENRNTEAFF
NA,NA,TRBJ1-1,TRBV5-4,TGTGCCAGCAGCTTGGACCTTACGCGGAGTGAAGCTTTCTTT,CASSLDLTRSEAFF
TRBD2,NA,TRBJ2-7,TRBV30,TGTGCCTGGAGTGTACTAGCGGGATACGAGCAGTACTTC,CAWSVLAGYEQYF
NA,NA,TRBJ1-2,TRBV29-1,TGCAGCGTTGTAGGGGCCTATGGCTACACCTTC,CSVVGAYGYTF
NA,NA,TRBJ2-7,TRBV25-1,TGTGCCAGCAGTGATCCCTCAGGGGTAACCTACGAGCAGTACTTC,CASSDPSGVTYEQYF
TRBD2,NA,TRBJ2-1,TRBV6-5,TGTGCCAGCAGTTCACAAATCGGGAGGAAGTACAATGAGCAGTTCTTC,CASSSQIGRKYNEQFF
TRBD2,NA,TRBJ2-1,TRBV20-1,TGCAGTGCTAGTCTCCTAGCGGGAGGACCCTACAATGAGCAGTTCTTC,CSASLLAGGPYNEQFF
NA,NA,TRBJ2-2,TRBV6-5,TGTGCCAGCAGTACCCAAGGGGGGAACACCGGGGAGCTGTTTTTT,CASSTQGGNTGELFF
TRBD1,few,TRBJ1-2,TRBV18,TGTGCCAGCTCGCCGGAATGGGACAGCATCTATGGCTACACCTTC,CASSPEWDSIYGYTF